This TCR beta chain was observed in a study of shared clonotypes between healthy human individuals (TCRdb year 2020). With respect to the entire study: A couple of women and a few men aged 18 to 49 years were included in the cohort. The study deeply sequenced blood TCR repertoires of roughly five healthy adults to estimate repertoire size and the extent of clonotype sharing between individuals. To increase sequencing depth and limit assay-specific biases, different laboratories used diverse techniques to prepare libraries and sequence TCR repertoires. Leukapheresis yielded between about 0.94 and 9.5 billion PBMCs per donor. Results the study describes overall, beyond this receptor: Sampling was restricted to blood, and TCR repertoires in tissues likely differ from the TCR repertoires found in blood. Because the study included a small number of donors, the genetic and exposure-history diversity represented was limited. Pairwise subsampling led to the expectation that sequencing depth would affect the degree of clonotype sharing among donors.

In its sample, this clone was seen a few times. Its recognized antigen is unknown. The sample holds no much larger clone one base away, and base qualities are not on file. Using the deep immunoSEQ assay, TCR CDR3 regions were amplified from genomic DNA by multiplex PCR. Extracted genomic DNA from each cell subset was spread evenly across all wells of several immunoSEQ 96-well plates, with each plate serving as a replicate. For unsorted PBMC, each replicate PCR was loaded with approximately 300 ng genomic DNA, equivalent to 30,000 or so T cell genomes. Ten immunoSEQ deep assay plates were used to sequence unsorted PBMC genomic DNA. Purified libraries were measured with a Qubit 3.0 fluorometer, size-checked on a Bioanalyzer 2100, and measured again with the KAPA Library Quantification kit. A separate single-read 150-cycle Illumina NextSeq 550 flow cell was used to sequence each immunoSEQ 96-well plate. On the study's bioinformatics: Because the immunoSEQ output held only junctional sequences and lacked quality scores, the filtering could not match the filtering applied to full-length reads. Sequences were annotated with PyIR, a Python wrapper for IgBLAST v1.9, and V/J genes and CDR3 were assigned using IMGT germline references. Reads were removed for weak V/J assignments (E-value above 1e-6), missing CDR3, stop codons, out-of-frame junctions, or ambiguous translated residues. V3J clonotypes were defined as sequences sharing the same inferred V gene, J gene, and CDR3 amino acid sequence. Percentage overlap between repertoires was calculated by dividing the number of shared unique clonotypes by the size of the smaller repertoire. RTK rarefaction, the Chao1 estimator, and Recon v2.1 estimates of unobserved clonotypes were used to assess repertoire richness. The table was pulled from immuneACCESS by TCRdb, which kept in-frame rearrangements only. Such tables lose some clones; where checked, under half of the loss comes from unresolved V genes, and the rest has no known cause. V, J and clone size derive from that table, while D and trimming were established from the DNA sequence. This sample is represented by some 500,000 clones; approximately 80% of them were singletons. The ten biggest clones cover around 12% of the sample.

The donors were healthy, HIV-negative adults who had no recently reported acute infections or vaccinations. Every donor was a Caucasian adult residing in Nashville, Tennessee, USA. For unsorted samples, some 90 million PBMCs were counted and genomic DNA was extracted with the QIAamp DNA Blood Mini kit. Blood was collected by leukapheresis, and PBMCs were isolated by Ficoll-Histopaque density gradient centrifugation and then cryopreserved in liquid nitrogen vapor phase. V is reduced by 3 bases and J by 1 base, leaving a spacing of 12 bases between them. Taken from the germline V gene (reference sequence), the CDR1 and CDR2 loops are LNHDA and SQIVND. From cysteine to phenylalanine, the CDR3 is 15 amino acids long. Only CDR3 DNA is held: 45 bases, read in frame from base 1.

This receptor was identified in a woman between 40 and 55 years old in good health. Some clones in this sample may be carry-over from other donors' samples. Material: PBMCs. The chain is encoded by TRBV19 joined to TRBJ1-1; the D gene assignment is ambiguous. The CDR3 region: CASSISQAENTEAFF. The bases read TGTGCCAGTAGTATTAGCCAAGCTGAGAACACTGAAGCTTTCTTT. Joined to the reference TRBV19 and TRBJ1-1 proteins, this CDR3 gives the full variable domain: DGGITQSPKYLFRKEGQNVTLSCEQNLNHDAMYWYRQDPGQGLRLIYYSQIVNDFQKGDIAEGYSVSREKKESFPLTVTSAQKNPTAFYLCASSISQAENTEAFFGQGTRLTVV.